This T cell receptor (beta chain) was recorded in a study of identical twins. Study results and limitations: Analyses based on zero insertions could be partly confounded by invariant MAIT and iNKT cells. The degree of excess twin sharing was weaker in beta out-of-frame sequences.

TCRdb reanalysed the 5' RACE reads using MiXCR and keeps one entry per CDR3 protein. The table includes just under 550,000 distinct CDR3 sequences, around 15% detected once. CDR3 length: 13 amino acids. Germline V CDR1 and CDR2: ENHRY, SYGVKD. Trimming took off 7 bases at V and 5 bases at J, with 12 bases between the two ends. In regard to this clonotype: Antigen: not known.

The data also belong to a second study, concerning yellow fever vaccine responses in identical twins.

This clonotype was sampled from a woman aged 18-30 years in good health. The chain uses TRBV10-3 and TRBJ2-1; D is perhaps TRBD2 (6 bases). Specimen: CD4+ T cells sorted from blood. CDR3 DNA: TGTGCCATCATGTGGGGGGTCAACAATGAGCAGTTCTTC. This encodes CAIMWGVNNEQFF.